The 19 T cell receptor beta chains below all came from one sample that was sequenced in a study of graft-versus-host responses after intestinal transplantation. Using immunoSEQ multiplex PCR, the repertoire was profiled, and TCRdb retains in-frame clones only, with some absent. This table holds about 90,000 clones, roughly 93% found once. For these receptors, no antigen is known. Sequenced material: unstimulated CD8+ T cells sorted from spleen or lymph node cells, taken before transplant. These receptors were taken from a human donor who was the organ donor for an intestinal transplant.

V and J are TRBV7-2 and TRBJ2-7; D is unresolved. Germline CDR1 reads SGHTA; CDR2 reads FQGNSA. The CDR3 sequence is 12 residues long. Trimming pared 3 bases from V and 3 bases from J, leaving 6 bases between. The CDR3 nucleotides are TGTGCCAGCAGCTTCAGTGGCTACGAGCAGTACTTC. It translates to CASSFSGYEQYF. Based on the CDR3 plus reference TRBV7-2 and TRBJ2-7, the full variable domain is GAGVSQSPSNKVTEKGKDVELRCDPISGHTALYWYRQSLGQGLEFLIYFQGNSAPDKSGLPSDRFSAERTGGSVSTLTIQRTQQEDSAVYLCASSFSGYEQYFGPGTRLTVT.

This chain links TRBV27 with TRBJ1-1, with D unclear. The germline V gene has CDR1 MNHEY and CDR2 SMNVEV (reference sequence). The CDR3 runs to 14 residues. V shed 4 bases and J shed 0 bases, with 9 bases lying between them. CDR3 DNA sequence: TGTGCCAGCAGTTGGGCAGCTATGAACACTGAAGCTTTCTTT. It translates to CASSWAAMNTEAFF.

This clone is a singleton in its sample. V gene TRBV4-1 combines with J gene TRBJ2-7, with 12 bases identical to TRBD1. CDR3 length equals 16 residues. Trimming took 0 bases from V and 5 from J; bases not matched to a gene: 5. The germline CDR1 and CDR2 sequences are MGHRA and YSYEKL. CDR3 nucleotides: TGCGCCAGCAGCCAAGATTCGGGGACAGGGGGCCACGAGCAGTACTTC. It is translated as CASSQDSGTGGHEQYF.

This clone was seen once. This rearrangement joins TRBV7-9 to TRBJ1-2; tentatively, D is TRBD1 (6 bases). The CDR3 is made up of 13 amino acids. V gave up 2 bases and J gave up 7 bases, with 11 bases separating them. The germline V gene encodes CDR1 SEHNR and CDR2 FQNEAQ (reference sequence). The CDR3 sequence is CASSLPRQAGYTF. CDR3 sequence (DNA): TGTGCCAGCAGCTTACCCAGACAGGCTGGCTACACCTTC.

This clone appeared once. This chain links TRBV27 with TRBJ2-7; 7 nucleotides line up with TRBD2. Germline lookup yields CDR1 MNHEY and CDR2 SMNVEV (reference sequence). The ends lost 1 base at V and 2 bases at J; junction bases unmatched: 11. The CDR3 is 17 amino acids. CDR3 loop: CASSLWGVRSGTYEQYF. CDR3 DNA: TGTGCCAGCAGTTTATGGGGAGTGCGGAGCGGGACCTACGAGCAGTACTTC.

The chain uses TRBV30 and TRBJ2-1, with D maybe TRBD2 (5 bases). Trimming took 8 bases from V and 2 from J, leaving 10 bases between them. The CDR3 contains 12 residues. Looked up from germline, CDR1 is GTSNPN and CDR2 is SVGIG (reference sequence). The CDR3 spells CARTGAYNEQFF. The CDR3 region has the DNA TGTGCCCGGACCGGGGCCTACAATGAGCAGTTCTTC. The variable domain in full, completed from reference TRBV30 and TRBJ2-1, reads SQTIHQWPATLVQPVGSPLSLECTVEGTSNPNLYWYRQAAGRGLQLLFYSVGIGQISSEVPQNLSASRPQDRQFILSSKKLLLSDSGFYLCARTGAYNEQFFGPGTRLTVL.

This clone appeared a single time. The V and J genes are TRBV5-1 and TRBJ2-7; 8 positions match TRBD2. V was pared by 0 bases and J by 4 bases, with 6 bases of the junction left unmatched. The length of the CDR3 is 15 residues. The germline CDR1 and CDR2 sequences are SGHRS and YFSETQ. CDR3 loop: CASSLGSGGPYEQYF. The CDR3 bases are TGCGCCAGCAGCTTGGGGTCGGGGGGGCCGTACGAGCAGTACTTC. Full variable domain (outside the CDR3, taken from reference TRBV5-1 and TRBJ2-7): KAGVTQTPRYLIKTRGQQVTLSCSPISGHRSVSWYQQTPGQGLQFLFEYFSETQRNKGNFPGRFSGRQFSNSRSEMNVSTLELGDSALYLCASSLGSGGPYEQYFGPGTRLTVT.

The chain links TRBV9 to TRBJ2-1; D call uncertain. This CDR3 has 12 residues. Trimming pared 4 bases from V and 6 bases from J, leaving 8 bases between. Per the germline V gene, CDR1 is SGDLS and CDR2 is YYNGEE. Written as DNA, the CDR3 is TGTGCCAGCAGCTCTAGTGGCAATGAGCAGTTCTTC. Amino acid sequence: CASSSSGNEQFF. The entire variable domain, with the rest obtained from reference TRBV9 and TRBJ2-1, is as follows: DSGVTQTPKHLITATGQRVTLRCSPRSGDLSVYWYQQSLDQGLQFLIQYYNGEERAKGNILERFSAQQFPDLHSELNLSSLELGDSALYFCASSSSGNEQFFGPGTRLTVL.

To note about this clone: Relative to the germline gene, one junction end is altered; a read error may explain this. The V gene is TRBV19, the J gene TRBJ1-1; D remains ambiguous. The CDR3 has 13 amino acids. Germline V gene lookup returns CDR1 LNHDA and CDR2 SQIVND (reference sequence). The CDR3, as DNA: TGTGCCAGTAGCATAGGCCGGGGCACTGAAGCTTTCTTT. Translated, it gives CASSIGRGTEAFF.

The gene calls are TRBV27 and TRBJ1-2; TRBD1 matches at 7 bases. Germline V gene data show CDR1 as MNHEY and CDR2 as SMNVEV (reference sequence). This CDR3 has 14 amino acids. V was clipped by 1 base and J by 4 bases; unmatched bases: 3. The CDR3 sequence: CASSLLRTGYGYTF. CDR3 nucleotides: TGTGCCAGCAGTTTATTGAGGACAGGCTATGGCTACACCTTC.

V is TRBV29-1 and J is TRBJ2-1; D remains ambiguous. Trimming pared 7 bases from V and 6 bases from J, leaving 16 bases between. Germline V gene data show CDR1 as SQVTM and CDR2 as ANQGSEA. The CDR3 totals 13 residues. This chain's CDR3 is CSGIDSPLNEQFF. CDR3 DNA sequence: TGCAGCGGGATAGACTCACCACTCAATGAGCAGTTCTTC.

V gene TRBV5-5 combines with J gene TRBJ1-1; perhaps TRBD1 as D (6 bases). V was clipped by 4 bases and J by 0 bases, with 16 bases between them. The length of the CDR3 is 16 residues. Germline CDR1 is SGHKS and CDR2 is YYEKEE (reference sequence). The CDR3 DNA sequence: TGTGCCAGCAGCCCGCGGGGGCGGCTGGTGAACACTGAAGCTTTCTTT. Translation gives CASSPRGRLVNTEAFF.

V is TRBV9 and J is TRBJ2-1; 10 bases match TRBD2. The CDR3 totals 15 residues. Germline V gene sequence: CDR1 SGDLS, CDR2 YYNGEE. V gave up 4 bases and J gave up 3 bases; unmatched junction bases: 4. CDR3 sequence (DNA): TGTGCCAGCAGCCCCTCTAGCGGGAGCTACAATGAGCAGTTCTTC. It translates to CASSPSSGSYNEQFF.

J is TRBJ2-7 and V is TRBV29-1, with D possibly TRBD1 on 5 matching bases. The ends were cut back, 0 bases at V and 4 bases at J, with 16 bases in the middle. Germline-derived CDR1 and CDR2 are SQVTM and ANQGSEA. This CDR3 is 15 amino acids long. CDR3: CSVEDLGYQGYEQYF. CDR3 bases: TGCAGCGTTGAAGATCTAGGTTACCAGGGATACGAGCAGTACTTC.

The table lists this clone with a few counts. This chain connects TRBV6-5 to TRBJ1-5; 8 nucleotides agree with TRBD1. The CDR3 covers 15 residues. Trimming removed 8 bases from V and 4 bases from J; junction bases left unmatched: 10. Germline CDR1 reads MNHEY; CDR2 reads SVGAGI. CDR3 residues: CASPPDRAPNQPQHF. The CDR3, as DNA: TGTGCCAGCCCCCCGGACAGGGCCCCGAATCAGCCCCAGCATTTT.

V is TRBV2 and J is TRBJ2-4; TRBD2 might be the D (5 bases). V lost 10 bases, J lost 10 bases, and 17 bases lay in between. The V gene's germline CDR1 is SNHLY and CDR2 FYNNEI. The CDR3 length is 12 residues. DNA for the CDR3: TGTGCCATCCGGGGTCCCTCGGAGATTCAGTACTTC. It codes for CAIRGPSEIQYF.

The chain has TRBV19 and TRBJ2-1; TRBD1 might be the D (5 bases). The CDR3 length is 15 residues. The germline V gene encodes CDR1 LNHDA and CDR2 SQIVND (reference sequence). With 3 bases removed from V and 0 bases from J, the gap between germline ends came to 9 bases. CDR3 nucleotides: TGTGCCAGTAGTATTGGGGCCAGCTCCTACAATGAGCAGTTCTTC. Translating gives CASSIGASSYNEQFF.

This clone was seen a few times. V and J are TRBV13 and TRBJ2-3, with D maybe TRBD1 (6 bases). Per the germline V gene, CDR1 is PRHDT and CDR2 is FYEKMQ (reference sequence). Trimming shortened V by 4 bases and J by 11 bases, and 37 bases separated the two germline ends. CDR3 length: 20 residues. The CDR3 DNA is TGTGCCAGCAGCTCCCCGGACGACACCCCACCGGGTGTGGGGGCCGAATTGCAGTATTTT. It translates to CASSSPDDTPPGVGAELQYF.

The chain uses TRBV29-1 and TRBJ1-5; 8 bases align to TRBD1. With 6 bases clipped from V and 7 bases from J, the junction kept 17 bases outside the gene matches. This CDR3 region has 16 residues. In germline, CDR1 is SQVTM, CDR2 ANQGSEA. The CDR3 nucleotides are TGCAGCGTCCCGTCGGTGGACAGGGTACGGGGGCAGCCCCAGCATTTT. As protein: CSVPSVDRVRGQPQHF.